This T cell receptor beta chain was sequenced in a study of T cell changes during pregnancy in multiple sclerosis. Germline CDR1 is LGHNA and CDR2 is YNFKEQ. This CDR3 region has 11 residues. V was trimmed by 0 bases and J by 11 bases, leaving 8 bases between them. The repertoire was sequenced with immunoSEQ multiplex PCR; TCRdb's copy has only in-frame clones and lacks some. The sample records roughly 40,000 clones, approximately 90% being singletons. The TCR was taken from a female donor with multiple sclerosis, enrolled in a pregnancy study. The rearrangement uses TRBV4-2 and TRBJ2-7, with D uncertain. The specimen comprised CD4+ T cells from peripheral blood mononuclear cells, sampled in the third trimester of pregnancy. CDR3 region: CASSQDGFEYF. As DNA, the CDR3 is TGTGCCAGCAGCCAAGACGGTTTTGAGTACTTC.